Shown below are 17 T cell receptor beta chains from a single sample sequenced in a study of human T cells and chemical hapten exposure. Documented time point: pre-sensitization, week 0. As to treatment: therapeutic diphenylcyclopropenone sensitization with weekly scalp DPC. One entry per CDR3 protein, called by TCRdb with MiXCR from the RACE reads. The table has under 400,000 distinct CDR3 sequences, around 5.5% seen once; the top ten hold 2.5% to 3%. The sample in question was whole blood, obtained in connection with sensitization to the hapten diphenylcyclopropenone (DPC). Receptors were obtained from a woman between 45 and 65 years old with alopecia areata. Some clones in this sample may be carry-over from other donors' samples.

There are many counts of this clonotype. The chain employs TRBV5-1 and TRBJ1-2; no reliable D call. V was trimmed by 7 bases and J by 0 bases, leaving 16 bases between them. CDR1 SGHRS and CDR2 YFSETQ come from the germline V gene. The CDR3 has 15 amino acids. This CDR3 reads CASRPMTATNYGYTF. The CDR3, as DNA: TGCGCCAGCCGACCTATGACGGCGACTAACTATGGCTACACCTTC.

This clonotype was counted a few times. The gene calls are TRBV24-1 and TRBJ2-4; TRBD1 or TRBD2 may be the D gene (6 bases each). The CDR3 is made up of 13 amino acids. Germline assignment: CDR1 KGHDR and CDR2 SFDVKD. Trimming cost V 11 bases and J 1 base, with 11 bases left between them. The CDR3: CARRGEAKNIQYF. CDR3 nucleotide sequence: TGTGCCAGGAGGGGGGAGGCCAAAAACATTCAGTACTTC.

This sequence joins TRBV14 and TRBJ2-3, with D hard to call. The CDR3 runs 13 residues. Trimming took off 2 bases at V and 5 bases at J, with 8 bases between the two ends. Germline loops: CDR1 SGHDN, CDR2 FVKESK. The CDR3 sequence: CASSQYFIDTQYF. In DNA, the CDR3 is TGTGCCAGCAGCCAATATTTCATAGATACGCAGTATTTT.

At least ten counts were recorded for this clonotype. The J gene is TRBJ2-1, the V gene TRBV12-5; 7 bases align to TRBD2. The ends lost 2 bases at V and 4 bases at J; junction bases unmatched: 8. This CDR3 is built from 16 residues. Germline CDR1 reads LGHNT; CDR2 reads FRNRAP. This chain's CDR3 is CASGLSIGGSYNEQFF. The CDR3 DNA sequence: TGTGCTAGTGGTTTGTCGATCGGGGGGTCGTACAATGAGCAGTTCTTC.

This clonotype came up a few times. This rearrangement joins TRBV20-1 to TRBJ2-7; possibly TRBD2 for D (6 bases). This CDR3 is 13 amino acids long. The V gene's germline CDR1 is DFQATT and CDR2 SNEGSKA (reference sequence). V lost 6 bases and J lost 5, with 17 bases in between. Here the CDR3 DNA reads TGCAGTGCGAGATTCGGGAGCTACCACGAGCAGTACTTC. Residues: CSARFGSYHEQYF.

In this sample, this clonotype turned up many times. The CDR3: CASSQDPSGSSGNTIYF. DNA for the CDR3: TGTGCCAGCAGCCAAGATCCGTCGGGGAGCTCTGGAAACACCATATATTTT. The genes are TRBV3-1 and TRBJ1-3; the D is unclear. The length of the CDR3 is 17 residues. Per the germline V gene, CDR1 is LGHDT and CDR2 is YNNKEL (reference sequence). Trimming pared 0 bases from V and 0 bases from J, leaving 12 bases between.

This clonotype showed up many times. The chain couples TRBV12-3 or TRBV12-4 to TRBJ2-1, with TRBD2 matching over 9 bases. The CDR3 consists of 16 residues. V shed 5 bases and J 13 bases; nucleotides not matched to a gene: 18. The DNA for the CDR3 is TGTGCCAGCAGTAGATCCGGGACCATAAAGCGGGAGGCCCAGTTCTTC. Its translation is CASSRSGTIKREAQFF.

This clonotype has at least ten counts. V gene TRBV12-3 or TRBV12-4 combines with J gene TRBJ1-3; TRBD1 is a possible D gene (5 bases). V lost 5 bases, J lost 6 bases, and 17 bases lay in between. The CDR3 is made up of 15 amino acids. The CDR3 region is CASSPTGPGPNTIYF. The DNA for the CDR3 is TGTGCCAGCAGTCCTACGGGTCCGGGACCAAACACCATATATTTT.

This clonotype has a handful of counts. The chain joins TRBV5-1 to TRBJ2-6, with 11 bases lining up with TRBD1. Germline assignment: CDR1 SGHRS and CDR2 YFSETQ. The CDR3 runs to 19 residues. V shed 4 bases, J shed 4 bases, and the junction held 13 bases outside the gene matches. CDR3: CASSPQGGQGAEGANVLTF. Written as DNA, the CDR3 is TGCGCCAGCAGCCCCCAAGGTGGACAGGGGGCGGAGGGGGCCAACGTCCTGACTTTC.

This clonotype was seen at least ten times. The chain combines TRBV12-3 or TRBV12-4 with TRBJ1-5; D not certain. This CDR3 contains 15 residues. Trimming cost V 2 bases and J 1 base, with 9 bases left between them. Here the CDR3 DNA reads TGTGCCAGCAGTTTAAAGGGTGGAAGCAATCAGCCCCAGCATTTT. As protein: CASSLKGGSNQPQHF.

This clonotype was counted only a few times. This chain links TRBV2 with TRBJ2-2; TRBD2 agrees at 10 bases. J gave up 6 bases and V 5 bases, and 12 bases lay outside the gene matches. Germline V CDR1 and CDR2: SNHLY, FYNNEI. The CDR3 length is 17 residues. As DNA, the CDR3 is TGTGCCAGCAGTCCTCAGGGAGCGGGGGGGATCGCCGGGGAGCTGTTTTTT. Translation gives CASSPQGAGGIAGELFF. The full variable domain, its missing parts supplied by reference TRBV2 and TRBJ2-2, is EPEVTQTPSHQVTQMGQEVILRCVPISNHLYFYWYRQILGQKVEFLVSFYNNEISEKSEIFDDQFSVERPDGSNFTLKIRSTKLEDSAMYFCASSPQGAGGIAGELFFGEGSRLTVL.

The V gene is TRBV4-3, the J gene TRBJ1-3; no clear D. Germline assignment: CDR1 LGHNA and CDR2 YSLEER. The CDR3 covers 16 residues. With 0 bases removed from V and 1 base from J, the gap between germline ends came to 10 bases. The CDR3 protein is CASSQDRRLSGNTIYF. The CDR3 nucleotides are TGCGCCAGCAGCCAAGATCGAAGGTTATCTGGAAACACCATATATTTT.

The J gene is TRBJ2-5, the V gene TRBV24-1; TRBD1 might be the D (6 bases). Trimming removed 2 bases at V and 4 bases at J, with 10 bases between. The CDR3 is made up of 14 amino acids. In germline, CDR1 is KGHDR, CDR2 SFDVKD. The CDR3 region is CATSDSGQSETQYF. The DNA of the CDR3 is TGTGCCACCAGTGATTCCGGACAGTCAGAGACCCAGTACTTC.

The CDR3 loop reads CASSLYTGDRSNEQYF. The CDR3 DNA sequence: TGCGCCAGCAGCTTATATACCGGGGACAGAAGCAACGAGCAGTACTTC. The chain links TRBV5-1 to TRBJ2-7; 7 bases match TRBD1. The V segment lost 2 bases and the J segment 5 bases; nucleotides outside the gene matches: 13. Germline V gives CDR1 SGHRS, CDR2 YFSETQ. CDR3 length equals 16 residues.

This clonotype has a handful of counts. The CDR3: CASSPTPRDRNTEAFF. The CDR3 nucleotides read TGCGCCAGCAGCCCTACCCCTAGAGACAGGAACACTGAAGCTTTCTTT. The chain couples TRBV4-1 to TRBJ1-1; D is possibly TRBD1 (5 bases). CDR1 is MGHRA and CDR2 is YSYEKL in the germline V gene. The V and J ends lost 4 bases and 1 base respectively, with 16 bases between them. The CDR3 has 16 residues.

This clonotype was seen many times. The gene calls are TRBV24-1 and TRBJ2-3; TRBD2 agrees at 8 bases. CDR1 KGHDR and CDR2 SFDVKD come from the germline V gene. V gave up 6 bases and J gave up 1 base; unmatched junction bases: 11. The CDR3 extends over 17 amino acids. The CDR3 is CATSPSPQTSGTDTQYF. As DNA, the CDR3 is TGTGCCACCAGTCCCAGTCCCCAGACTAGCGGCACAGATACGCAGTATTTT.

This clonotype was detected a few times. This rearrangement joins TRBV7-9 to TRBJ2-1; D is undetermined. V was trimmed by 5 bases and J by 10 bases, leaving 12 bases between them. From germline, CDR1 is SEHNR and CDR2 FQNEAQ (reference sequence). The CDR3 is 12 amino acids. CDR3 coding DNA: TGTGCCAGCAGCCCCGTGAGCGAGGAGCAGTTCTTC. It translates to CASSPVSEEQFF. The whole variable domain, filled in from reference TRBV7-9 and TRBJ2-1, reads DTGVSQNPRHKITKRGQNVTFRCDPISEHNRLYWYRQTLGQGPEFLTYFQNEAQLEKSRLLSDRFSAERPKGSFSTLEIQRTEQGDSAMYLCASSPVSEEQFFGPGTRLTVL.